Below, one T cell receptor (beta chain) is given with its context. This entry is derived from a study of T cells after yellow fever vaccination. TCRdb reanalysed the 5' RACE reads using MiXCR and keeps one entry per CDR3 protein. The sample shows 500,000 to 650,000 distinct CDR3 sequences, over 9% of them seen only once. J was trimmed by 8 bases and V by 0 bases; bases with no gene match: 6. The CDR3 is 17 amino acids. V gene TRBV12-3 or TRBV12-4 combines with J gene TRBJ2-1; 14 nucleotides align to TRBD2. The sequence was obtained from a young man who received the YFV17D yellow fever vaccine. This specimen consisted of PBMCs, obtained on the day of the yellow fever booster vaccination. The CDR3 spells CASSLAGGTSGRYEQFF. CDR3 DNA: TGTGCCAGCAGTTTAGCCGGGGGGACTAGCGGGAGATATGAGCAGTTCTTC.